This TCR beta chain comes out of a study of T cells after yellow fever vaccination. The overall study: When fractions had low cell numbers, they were prepared with SMART-Seq v4 Ultra Low Input.

From the 5' RACE reads, TCRdb called clonotypes with MiXCR, one entry per CDR3 protein. The sample holds more than 450,000 distinct CDR3 sequences, just over 20% seen once. This clonotype was counted only a few times. Antigen: not known. Trimming at V came to 3 bases and at J to 3 bases, leaving 18 bases not matched to a gene. Germline lookup yields CDR1 SGHNT and CDR2 YYREEE (reference sequence). This CDR3 region has 19 residues. Overall study findings and caveats: The CD4 compartment and the CD8 compartment contained a small share of clonotypes in common. Peaking faster, on day 5 versus 15, the secondary response was nonetheless weaker. The study re-detected most primary-vaccination clones after the booster (96% CD4, around 90% CD8).

Specimen: PBMCs, collected roughly 23 days after the first yellow fever vaccination. The chain combines TRBV5-4 with TRBJ2-3; 8 positions agree with TRBD2. The origin of this receptor is a man aged 18 to 29 who received the YFV17D yellow fever vaccine. CDR3 loop: CASSSEISSGGLGTDTQYF. The CDR3 DNA follows: TGTGCCAGCAGCTCAGAAATATCAAGCGGGGGCCTTGGGACAGATACGCAGTATTTT.